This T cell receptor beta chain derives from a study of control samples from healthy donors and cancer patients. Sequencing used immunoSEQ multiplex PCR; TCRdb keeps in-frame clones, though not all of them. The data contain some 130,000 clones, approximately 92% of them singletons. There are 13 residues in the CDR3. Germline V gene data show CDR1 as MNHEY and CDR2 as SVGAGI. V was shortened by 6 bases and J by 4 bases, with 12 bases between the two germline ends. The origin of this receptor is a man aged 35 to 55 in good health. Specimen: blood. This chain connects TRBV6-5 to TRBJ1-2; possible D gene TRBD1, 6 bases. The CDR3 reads CASSSTDSYGYTF. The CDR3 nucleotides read TGTGCCAGCAGCTCGACGGACAGCTATGGCTACACCTTC.